This entry lists 20 T cell receptor beta chains sequenced from one sample in a study of blood T cell repertoires in COVID-19. Profiled with immunoSEQ multiplex PCR; TCRdb holds only in-frame clones, not every one. Of about 200,000 clones in the sample, roughly 80% were seen once. Sequencing was carried out using peripheral blood. The receptors come from a woman aged 55-75 years with COVID-19, enrolled during active disease.

The chain couples TRBV3-1 (or the pseudogene TRBV3-2) to TRBJ2-4; 8 bases are shared with TRBD1. The CDR3 is 14 amino acids. After removal of 3 bases from V and 4 bases from J, the junction contained 2 bases not matched to a gene. Germline CDR1 reads LGHDT; CDR2 reads YNNKEL (reference sequence). This chain's CDR3 is CASSHWDRKNIQYF. The CDR3 DNA reads as TGTGCCAGCAGCCACTGGGACAGGAAAAACATTCAGTACTTC.

The CDR3: CASSPDPGHYYGYTF. The CDR3 DNA reads TGCGCCAGCAGCCCGGATCCGGGACACTACTATGGCTACACCTTC. The V call is TRBV5-1, the J call TRBJ1-2, with a tentative D call TRBD1 (6 bases). This CDR3 has 15 amino acids. V was pared by 4 bases and J by 3 bases, with 16 bases between. Germline V gene sequence: CDR1 SGHRS, CDR2 YFSETQ.

V is TRBV5-1 and J is TRBJ1-3; 7 bases align to TRBD1. V lost 1 base, J lost 0 bases, and 7 bases stayed unmatched. CDR1 is SGHRS, CDR2 YFSETQ, per germline. The length of the CDR3 is 17 residues. The CDR3 DNA is TGCGCCAGCAGCTTGAACCCCCCAGGGGGCTCTGGAAACACCATATATTTT. It specifies CASSLNPPGGSGNTIYF.

The chain links TRBV30 to TRBJ1-4; 12 nucleotides agree with TRBD1. The ends lost 2 bases at V and 6 bases at J; junction bases unmatched: 4. This CDR3 region has 15 residues. The germline gives CDR1 GTSNPN, CDR2 SVGIG (reference sequence). CDR3 residues: CAWSKGDRGHEKLFF. In DNA form, the CDR3 reads TGTGCCTGGAGTAAAGGGGACAGGGGGCATGAAAAACTGTTTTTT.

The rearrangement uses TRBV5-6 and TRBJ1-5; D not resolved. Trimming removed 2 bases at V and 0 bases at J, with 9 bases between. In germline, CDR1 is SGHDT, CDR2 YYEEEE. The CDR3 runs 15 residues. CDR3 sequence (DNA): TGTGCCAGCAGCTTCGGAGGCCATAGCAATCAGCCCCAGCATTTT. Protein product: CASSFGGHSNQPQHF.

The chain recombines TRBV7-9 with TRBJ2-1; a possible D gene is TRBD1 (6 bases). The germline V gene encodes CDR1 SEHNR and CDR2 FQNEAQ (reference sequence). This CDR3 comprises 15 residues. Trimming stripped 5 bases from V and 4 bases from J, with 15 bases between. The DNA for the CDR3 is TGTGCCAGCAGCCCCTCCCTGGGGGCGTACAATGAGCAGTTCTTC. Residues: CASSPSLGAYNEQFF.

This clone occurred a few times. V is TRBV6-5 and J is TRBJ1-2; 7 bases line up with TRBD1. V trimming: 5 bases; J trimming: 8 bases; junction bases outside the gene matches: 14. Germline-derived CDR1 and CDR2 are MNHEY and SVGAGI. The CDR3 length is 15 residues. For the CDR3, the DNA is TGTGCCAGCAGTCGACAGGGCGGGGATCGTTGGGGCTACACCTTC. This sequence encodes CASSRQGGDRWGYTF.

This clone has only one observation. The chain has TRBV5-3 and TRBJ2-7, with 9 bases that match TRBD2. TRBV5-3 counts as an open reading frame of uncertain function. With 2 bases clipped from V and 0 bases from J, the junction kept 9 bases outside the gene matches. The CDR3 is 17 amino acids. The CDR3 DNA reads as TGTGCCAGAAGCTTTAGGCTAGCGGGGCTGAGCTCCTACGAGCAGTACGTC. Residues: CARSFRLAGLSSYEQYV.

The rearrangement joins TRBV19 to TRBJ2-3; 7 positions agree with TRBD1. The V segment lost 6 bases and the J segment 10 bases; nucleotides outside the gene matches: 10. From germline, CDR1 is LNHDA and CDR2 SQIVND (reference sequence). There are 13 residues in the CDR3. DNA for the CDR3: TGTGCCAGTAGGCGGACAGGATCGGAAGCGCAGTATTTT. It codes for CASRRTGSEAQYF.

The chain is built from TRBV18 and TRBJ2-5, with 10 bases fitting TRBD2. Germline lookup yields CDR1 KGHSH and CDR2 LQKENI. The trim removed 0 bases at V and 3 bases at J, leaving 1 base unmatched. The CDR3 is 15 residues long. The DNA of the CDR3 is TGTGCCAGCTCACCACCGAGCGGGGGGGAAGAGACCCAGTACTTC. It specifies CASSPPSGGEETQYF.

The gene calls are TRBV9 and TRBJ1-4, with a weak D call TRBD1 (6 bases). The CDR3 totals 14 residues. Germline values: CDR1 SGDLS, CDR2 YYNGEE. Trimming left V 3 bases short and J 3 bases short, with 9 bases between. The CDR3 coding sequence is TGTGCCAGCAGCGGCGGACAGTCTAATGAAAAACTGTTTTTT. Translated, it gives CASSGGQSNEKLFF. The complete variable domain, with remaining parts taken from reference TRBV9 and TRBJ1-4, reads DSGVTQTPKHLITATGQRVTLRCSPRSGDLSVYWYQQSLDQGLQFLIQYYNGEERAKGNILERFSAQQFPDLHSELNLSSLELGDSALYFCASSGGQSNEKLFFGSGTQLSVL.

The V call is TRBV7-2, the J call TRBJ2-1; D remains ambiguous. CDR3 length: 18 amino acids. Germline V gives CDR1 SGHTA, CDR2 FQGNSA. V gave up 4 bases and J gave up 9 bases, with 28 bases separating them. CDR3 nucleotide sequence: TGTGCCAGCAGCTCCGGGTTCAGTGGTTTCGGCGGAGAAGCTGAGCAGTTCTTC. Protein product: CASSSGFSGFGGEAEQFF.

The rearrangement joins TRBV29-1 to TRBJ1-2; tentative D call: TRBD1 (5 bases). V lost 7 bases to trimming and J lost 9 bases, with 18 bases between them. CDR3 length equals 12 residues. The V gene's germline CDR1 is SQVTM and CDR2 ANQGSEA. CDR3 loop: CSAASGGFRYTF. The CDR3 DNA reads as TGCAGCGCCGCGAGCGGGGGATTTCGCTACACCTTC.

CDR3 bases: TGTGCCAGCACCCGGTATCGGAGGACTAGCGGGAGGAGCTCCTACAATGAGCAGTTCTTC. Translation gives CASTRYRRTSGRSSYNEQFF. This chain connects TRBV13 to TRBJ2-1; 14 bases line up with TRBD2. Germline loops: CDR1 PRHDT, CDR2 FYEKMQ (reference sequence). CDR3 size: 20 residues. The V segment lost 7 bases and the J segment 0 bases; nucleotides outside the gene matches: 14.

This chain joins TRBV18 and TRBJ1-1, with 9 bases that match TRBD1. The CDR3 consists of 15 residues. J gave up 4 bases and V 1 base, and 4 bases lay outside the gene matches. Germline CDR1 KGHSH, CDR2 LQKENI. Here the CDR3 DNA reads TGTGCCAGCTCACCACGCGAGACAGGGGGCACTGAAGCTTTCTTT. Translation: CASSPRETGGTEAFF.

This clone was detected only once. The V call is TRBV24-1, the J call TRBJ2-1; D perhaps matches TRBD1 (5 bases). CDR3 length equals 14 residues. Germline CDR1 is KGHDR and CDR2 is SFDVKD. Trimming took 6 bases from V and 4 from J, leaving 12 bases between them. DNA of the CDR3: TGTGCCACCAGTAAGGGGCTCAGTTACAATGAGCAGTTCTTC. This encodes CATSKGLSYNEQFF.

This chain connects TRBV27 to TRBJ2-1; tentatively, D is TRBD2 (7 bases). The germline CDR1 and CDR2 sequences are MNHEY and SMNVEV (reference sequence). The ends were cut back, 3 bases at V and 8 bases at J, with 20 bases in the middle. This CDR3 has 16 amino acids. DNA of the CDR3: TGTGCCAGCAGTTTGGGGATCCTAGGAGGGGGGGATGAGCAGTTCTTC. It yields the protein CASSLGILGGGDEQFF.

Only one count was recorded for this clone. The V call is TRBV19, the J call TRBJ2-5; a possible D gene is TRBD1 (6 bases). V lost 5 bases and J lost 5, with 18 bases in between. This CDR3 contains 15 residues. Per the germline V gene, CDR1 is LNHDA and CDR2 is SQIVND (reference sequence). CDR3 protein: CASSQDSAVRETQYF. CDR3 in DNA: TGTGCCAGTAGTCAGGACAGTGCCGTCCGGGAGACCCAGTACTTC.

The V and J genes are TRBV7-9 and TRBJ2-2, with unresolved D. The CDR3 has 14 residues. CDR1 is SEHNR and CDR2 is FQNEAQ in the germline V gene (reference sequence). Deletions cut 1 base from V and 6 bases from J, with 9 bases between. CDR3 region: CASSLGSQSGELFF. CDR3 nucleotide sequence: TGTGCCAGCAGCTTAGGTTCCCAGTCCGGGGAGCTGTTTTTT.

With regard to this clone: The sample contains more than one DNA sequence encoding this CDR3. The genes are TRBV4-3 and TRBJ2-2; D not resolved. The V gene's germline CDR1 is LGHNA and CDR2 YSLEER. There are 14 residues in the CDR3. V shed 1 base and J shed 4 bases, with 7 bases lying between them. This CDR3 reads CASSQGPVTGELFF. CDR3 bases: TGCGCCAGCAGCCAAGGTCCTGTCACCGGGGAGCTGTTTTTT.